Shown below are 5 T cell receptor beta chains from a single sample sequenced in a study of blood T cell repertoires in COVID-19 (dated by TCRdb to 2020 to 2022). The library came from the immunoSEQ multiplex PCR assay. The source is immuneACCESS, and TCRdb retained only in-frame sequences with V and J called. Part of the clones is not carried over; for the studies checked, unresolved V genes explain less than half of this, and the remainder is unexplained. In this sample the table shows 65,000 to 75,000 clones, approximately 92% of which occur a single time. Of the sample, under 15% falls within the top ten clones. The specimen was peripheral blood. These receptors were collected from a human donor with active COVID-19. The donor label of this sample is uncertain.

The chain uses TRBV27 and TRBJ2-7, with 9 bases aligning to TRBD1. The V and J ends lost 4 bases and 2 bases, in that order; junction bases with no gene match: 6. The CDR3 totals 15 residues. CDR1 and CDR2 from the germline V gene are MNHEY and SMNVEV (reference sequence). The CDR3 DNA is TGTGCCAGCAGTTACTCGACAGGGGGGGCCTACGAGCAGTACTTC. Translating it yields CASSYSTGGAYEQYF.

J is TRBJ1-1 and V is TRBV6-5, with no clear D. This CDR3 spans 14 amino acids. CDR1 is MNHEY and CDR2 is SVGAGI in the germline V gene. V dropped 2 bases and J dropped 6 bases, with 13 bases sitting between them. DNA of the CDR3: TGTGCCAGCAGTTACGAGGGTTCGAGCGCTGAAGCTTTCTTT. Its translation is CASSYEGSSAEAFF.

This clone was picked up one time. This chain uses TRBV4-1 with TRBJ2-3; TRBD2 matches at 7 bases. The ends lost 5 bases at V and 1 base at J; junction bases unmatched: 9. The CDR3 has 16 residues. Germline CDR1 MGHRA, CDR2 YSYEKL. CDR3 region: CASSFPRGEGTDTQYF. CDR3 nucleotides: TGCGCCAGCAGCTTCCCCCGGGGGGAGGGCACAGATACGCAGTATTTT.

The chain joins TRBV25-1 to TRBJ2-1; TRBD2 matches 10 bases. This CDR3 has 16 residues. Germline CDR1 and CDR2: MGHDK and SYGVNS. J gave up 5 bases and V 1 base, and 5 bases lay outside the gene matches. The CDR3 is CASSELVTSGNNEQFF. CDR3 bases: TGTGCCAGCAGTGAATTGGTAACTAGCGGGAACAATGAGCAGTTCTTC.

The V call is TRBV27, the J call TRBJ2-6; TRBD1 agrees at 9 bases. The CDR3 has 19 amino acids. The germline V gene has CDR1 MNHEY and CDR2 SMNVEV (reference sequence). The V segment lost 4 bases and the J segment 3 bases; nucleotides outside the gene matches: 13. The CDR3 DNA reads TGTGCCAGCAGTTCCCTATCTGGGACAGGGCTCGTTGGGGCCAACGTCCTGACTTTC. Protein sequence: CASSSLSGTGLVGANVLTF.